The following is a T cell receptor beta chain sequence with its context. The antigen is undetermined. The source of the sample is a study of cytotoxic CD8 clonotypes in ibrutinib-treated CLL. Notes on the study in general: Public clonotypes were rare and shrank or held steady on treatment.

The J segment lost 6 bases and the V segment lost 5 bases, leaving 10 bases of the junction unmatched. This CDR3 is 15 amino acids long. Germline lookup yields CDR1 LNHDA and CDR2 SQIVND (reference sequence). The protocol was immunoSEQ multiplex PCR, while the TCRdb copy is restricted to in-frame clones and leaves out a portion. This table holds approximately 150,000 clones, roughly 88% found once. The sequencing here drew on PBMCs, taken at disease progression, from a patient treated with ibrutinib. The chain couples TRBV19 to TRBJ1-5, with TRBD1 identical over 7 bases. The receptor was isolated from a human donor with chronic lymphocytic leukemia. The CDR3 bases are TGTGCCAGTAGTCTGACAGGGTCCTTTGGTCAGCCCCAGCATTTT. It specifies CASSLTGSFGQPQHF.